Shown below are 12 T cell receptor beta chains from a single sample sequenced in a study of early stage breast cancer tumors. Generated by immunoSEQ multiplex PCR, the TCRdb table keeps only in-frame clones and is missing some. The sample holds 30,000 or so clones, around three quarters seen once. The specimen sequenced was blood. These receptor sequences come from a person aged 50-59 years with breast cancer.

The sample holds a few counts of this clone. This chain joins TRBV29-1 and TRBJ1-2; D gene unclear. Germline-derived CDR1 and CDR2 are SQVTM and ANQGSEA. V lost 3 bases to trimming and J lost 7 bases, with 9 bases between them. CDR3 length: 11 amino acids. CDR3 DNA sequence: TGCAGCGTTGATTGGGCAGGTGGCTACACCTTC. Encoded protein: CSVDWAGGYTF.

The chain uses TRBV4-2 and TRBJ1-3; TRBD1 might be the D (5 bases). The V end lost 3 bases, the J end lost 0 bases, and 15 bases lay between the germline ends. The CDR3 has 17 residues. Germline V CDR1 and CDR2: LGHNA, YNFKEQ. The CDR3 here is CASSQIGAKGSGNTIYF. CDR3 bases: TGTGCCAGCAGCCAGATAGGGGCCAAGGGCTCTGGAAACACCATATATTTT.

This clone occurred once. The CDR3 DNA reads as TGTGCCACCTCGTACAGTTCGAACACCGGGGAGCTGTTTTTT. Translated: CATSYSSNTGELFF. V usage is TRBV2 and J usage is TRBJ2-2; no clear D gene. The CDR3 has 14 amino acids. Trimming stripped 10 bases from V and 0 bases from J, with 12 bases between. Per germline, CDR1 SNHLY and CDR2 FYNNEI.

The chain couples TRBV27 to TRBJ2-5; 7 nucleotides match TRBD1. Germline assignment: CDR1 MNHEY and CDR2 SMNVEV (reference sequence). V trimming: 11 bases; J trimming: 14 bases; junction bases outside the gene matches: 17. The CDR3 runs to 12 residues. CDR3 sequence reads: CAGTYNTGAGYF. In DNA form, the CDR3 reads TGTGCCGGCACCTATAACACAGGGGCCGGATACTTC.

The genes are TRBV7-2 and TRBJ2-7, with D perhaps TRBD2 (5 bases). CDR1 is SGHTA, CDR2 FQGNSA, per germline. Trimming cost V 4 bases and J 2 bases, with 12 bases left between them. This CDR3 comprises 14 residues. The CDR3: CASSSPMTTYEQYF. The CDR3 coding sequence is TGTGCCAGCAGCTCTCCGATGACTACCTACGAGCAGTACTTC.

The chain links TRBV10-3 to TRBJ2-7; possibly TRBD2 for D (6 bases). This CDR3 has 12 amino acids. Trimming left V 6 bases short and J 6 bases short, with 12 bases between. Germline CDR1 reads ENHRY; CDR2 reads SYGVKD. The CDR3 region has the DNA TGTGCCATCAGACCGGAGGGAATCGAGCAGTACTTC. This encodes CAIRPEGIEQYF.

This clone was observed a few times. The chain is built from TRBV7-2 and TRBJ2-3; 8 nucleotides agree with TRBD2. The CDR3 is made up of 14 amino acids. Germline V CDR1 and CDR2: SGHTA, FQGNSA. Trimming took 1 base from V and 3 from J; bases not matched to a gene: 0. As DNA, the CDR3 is TGTGCCAGCAGCTTAGGACTAGCGACAGATACGCAGTATTTT. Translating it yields CASSLGLATDTQYF.

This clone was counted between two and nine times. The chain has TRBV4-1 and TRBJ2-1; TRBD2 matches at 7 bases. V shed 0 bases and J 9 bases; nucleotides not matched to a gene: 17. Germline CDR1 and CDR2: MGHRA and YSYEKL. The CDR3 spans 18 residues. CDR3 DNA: TGCGCCAGCAGCCAAGATTCCTTACTAGCGAGCACAAATAGTGAGCAGTTCTTC. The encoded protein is CASSQDSLLASTNSEQFF.

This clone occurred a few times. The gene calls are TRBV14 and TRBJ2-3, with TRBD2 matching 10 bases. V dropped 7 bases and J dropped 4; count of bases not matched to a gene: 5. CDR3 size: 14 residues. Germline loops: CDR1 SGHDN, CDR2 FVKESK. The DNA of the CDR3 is TGTGCCAGCAATTGGGGACTAGCGTCAGATACGCAGTATTTT. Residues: CASNWGLASDTQYF.

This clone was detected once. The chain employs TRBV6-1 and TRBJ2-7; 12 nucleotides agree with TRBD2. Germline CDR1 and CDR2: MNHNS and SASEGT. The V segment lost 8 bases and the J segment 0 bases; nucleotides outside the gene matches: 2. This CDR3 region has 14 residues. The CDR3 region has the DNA TGTGCCAGCGTGACTAGCGGGAGCTCCTACGAGCAGTACTTC. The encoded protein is CASVTSGSSYEQYF.

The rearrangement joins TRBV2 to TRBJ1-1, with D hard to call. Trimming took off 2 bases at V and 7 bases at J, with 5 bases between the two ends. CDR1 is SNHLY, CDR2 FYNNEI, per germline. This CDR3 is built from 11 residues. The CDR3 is CASSEFDEAFF. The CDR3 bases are TGTGCCAGCAGTGAATTTGATGAAGCTTTCTTT.

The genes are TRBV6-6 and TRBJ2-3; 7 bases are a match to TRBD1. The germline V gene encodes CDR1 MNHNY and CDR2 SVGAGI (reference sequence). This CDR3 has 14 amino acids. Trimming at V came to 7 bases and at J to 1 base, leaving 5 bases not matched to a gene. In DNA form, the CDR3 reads TGTGCCAGCAAAGAGGGGGCAGGCACAGATACGCAGTATTTT. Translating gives CASKEGAGTDTQYF.